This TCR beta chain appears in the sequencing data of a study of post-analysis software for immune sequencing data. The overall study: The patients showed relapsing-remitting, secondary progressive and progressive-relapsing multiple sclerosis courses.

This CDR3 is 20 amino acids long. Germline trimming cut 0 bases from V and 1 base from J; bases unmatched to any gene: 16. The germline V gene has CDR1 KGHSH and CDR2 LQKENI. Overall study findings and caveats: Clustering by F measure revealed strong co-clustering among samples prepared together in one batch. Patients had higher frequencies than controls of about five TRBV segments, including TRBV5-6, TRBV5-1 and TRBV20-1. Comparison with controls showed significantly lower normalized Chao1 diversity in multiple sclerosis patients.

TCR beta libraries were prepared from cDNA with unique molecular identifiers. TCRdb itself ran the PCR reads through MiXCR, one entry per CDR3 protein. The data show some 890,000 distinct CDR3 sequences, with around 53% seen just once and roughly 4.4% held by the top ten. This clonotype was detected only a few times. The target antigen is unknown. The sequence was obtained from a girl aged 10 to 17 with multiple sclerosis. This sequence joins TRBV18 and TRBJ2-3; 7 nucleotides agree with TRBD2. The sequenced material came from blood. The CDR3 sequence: CASSPPYGQGRDGGTDTQYF. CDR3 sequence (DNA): TGTGCCAGCTCACCACCGTACGGACAAGGGAGGGACGGAGGCACAGATACGCAGTATTTT.